This TCR beta chain was sequenced for a study of T cell responses to AZD1222 COVID-19 vaccine. Study-level points and caveats: Per reports, nearly half of all spike-specific TCRs target regions that are unmutated in variants. The span of vaccine-associated CD4 TCRs extended across spike, with dominance at 160-218 and 743-854.

Germline values: CDR1 GTSNPN, CDR2 SVGIG (reference sequence). CDR3 length equals 13 residues. The ends were cut back, 3 bases at V and 0 bases at J, with 5 bases in the middle. Remarks on this clone: The antigen remains unidentified.

Profiling relied on immunoSEQ multiplex PCR, and the TCRdb table lists in-frame clones only, not all of them. This sample has 100,000 to 110,000 clones, with roughly 91% found just once. The sequencing here drew on peripheral blood, taken on day 0 of AZD1222 vaccination. The source of this sequence is an adult in good health. This chain joins TRBV30 and TRBJ2-2; no reliable D call. The CDR3 nucleotides read TGTGCCTGGAGCACGCCGAACACCGGGGAGCTGTTTTTT. Translating gives CAWSTPNTGELFF.